Listed here are 24 T cell receptor beta chains from one sample, sequenced in a study of radiotherapy plus CTLA-4 blockade in lung cancer. The data were produced by immunoSEQ multiplex PCR, yet TCRdb's version contains in-frame clones alone and is incomplete. Of around 70,000 clones detected, more than 75% appear once; the ten largest clones hold 40%. The sample was peripheral blood, taken from a patient treated with radiotherapy plus ipilimumab. The receptors shown here come from a human donor with non-small cell lung cancer that progressed on radiotherapy plus ipilimumab.

V is TRBV5-4 and J is TRBJ2-7; 7 positions match TRBD2. Germline-derived CDR1 and CDR2 are SGHNT and YYREEE (reference sequence). The CDR3 has 15 residues. V dropped 4 bases and J dropped 3; count of bases not matched to a gene: 10. CDR3 protein: CASSPSGNNYYEQYV. In DNA form, the CDR3 reads TGTGCCAGCAGCCCGAGCGGGAACAACTACTACGAGCAGTACGTC.

In its sample, this clone was seen once. The rearrangement joins TRBV28 to TRBJ2-3; TRBD2 is a possible D gene (5 bases). The V gene's germline CDR1 is MDHEN and CDR2 SYDVKM. CDR3 length: 14 amino acids. The germline V and J ends were trimmed by 5 bases and 1 base, with 10 bases remaining between them. This CDR3 is CASSTWTRTDTQYF. CDR3 in DNA: TGTGCCAGCAGTACCTGGACTCGCACAGATACGCAGTATTTT.

This chain uses TRBV2 with TRBJ2-7; D gene uncertain. Germline assignment: CDR1 SNHLY and CDR2 FYNNEI. Trimming pared 7 bases from V and 0 bases from J, leaving 7 bases between. The CDR3 length is 12 residues. The CDR3 nucleotides read TGTGCCAGCACCCCTAGCTCCTACGAGCAGTACGTC. It is translated as CASTPSSYEQYV.

The V and J genes are TRBV7-9 and TRBJ2-1; D might be TRBD2 (5 bases). The CDR3 covers 14 residues. Germline CDR1 and CDR2: SEHNR and FQNEAQ (reference sequence). Trimming took off 1 base at V and 7 bases at J, with 11 bases between the two ends. CDR3 residues: CASSLVPWENEQFF. CDR3 bases: TGTGCCAGCAGCTTAGTCCCATGGGAGAATGAGCAGTTCTTC.

The J gene is TRBJ2-1, the V gene TRBV2; tentatively, D is TRBD1 (5 bases). The V gene's germline CDR1 is SNHLY and CDR2 FYNNEI. Deletions cut 11 bases from V and 3 bases from J, with 11 bases between. The CDR3 runs 12 residues. CDR3 sequence: CAGDQGYNEQFF. The CDR3 bases are TGTGCCGGCGATCAGGGCTACAATGAGCAGTTCTTC.

V usage is TRBV6-6 and J usage is TRBJ2-7; 7 positions match TRBD2. The CDR3 is 15 residues long. The junction had 10 bases not matched to a gene; V was cut back by 6 bases and J by 2 bases. Germline V gene data show CDR1 as MNHNY and CDR2 as SVGAGI (reference sequence). CDR3 sequence: CASRVSRGLTYEQYV. The CDR3 DNA sequence: TGTGCCAGCAGGGTCTCTAGGGGACTAACCTACGAGCAGTACGTC.

The J gene is TRBJ1-2, the V gene TRBV5-1; TRBD1 matches at 8 bases. The CDR3 covers 14 residues. Per the germline V gene, CDR1 is SGHRS and CDR2 is YFSETQ. V lost 2 bases and J lost 4; bases outside the gene matches: 4. The DNA for the CDR3 is TGCGCCAGCAGCTTAGGACAGGGCTCCTATGGCTACACCTTC. Translation: CASSLGQGSYGYTF.

The chain links TRBV5-1 to TRBJ2-2, with unresolved D. Between the trimmed V and J ends, which lost 0 bases and 4 bases, there was a span of 7 bases. There are 14 residues in the CDR3. The germline gives CDR1 SGHRS, CDR2 YFSETQ. Here the CDR3 reads CASSLERSTGELFF. As DNA, the CDR3 is TGCGCCAGCAGCTTGGAACGTAGCACCGGGGAGCTGTTTTTT. The complete variable domain, with remaining parts taken from reference TRBV5-1 and TRBJ2-2, reads KAGVTQTPRYLIKTRGQQVTLSCSPISGHRSVSWYQQTPGQGLQFLFEYFSETQRNKGNFPGRFSGRQFSNSRSEMNVSTLELGDSALYLCASSLERSTGELFFGEGSRLTVL.

The chain is built from TRBV2 and TRBJ2-6, with TRBD2 identical over 9 bases. The CDR3 length is 17 residues. Germline-derived CDR1 and CDR2 are SNHLY and FYNNEI. The V and J ends lost 4 bases and 0 bases, in that order; junction bases with no gene match: 4. CDR3 coding DNA: TGTGCCAGCAGTGGTAGCGGGAGAAACTCTGGGGCCAACGTCCTGACTTTC. It codes for CASSGSGRNSGANVLTF.

This chain links TRBV11-1 with TRBJ2-1, with 10 bases that match TRBD2. J was trimmed by 4 bases and V by 3 bases; bases with no gene match: 9. The CDR3 runs to 17 residues. Germline V lookup: CDR1 SGHAT, CDR2 FQDESV (reference sequence). CDR3 sequence: CASSFQAGTSEYNEQFF. CDR3 DNA: TGTGCCAGCAGCTTCCAAGCCGGGACTAGCGAATACAATGAGCAGTTCTTC.

The rearrangement uses TRBV5-4 and TRBJ2-7; 11 nucleotides match TRBD2. This CDR3 has 20 residues. The V segment lost 0 bases and the J segment 1 base; nucleotides outside the gene matches: 15. Germline CDR1 and CDR2: SGHNT and YYREEE (reference sequence). CDR3 loop: CASSLGGTSGGGGKSYEQYF. In DNA, the CDR3 is TGTGCCAGCAGCTTGGGTGGGACTAGCGGAGGTGGGGGGAAATCCTACGAGCAGTACTTC.

The V gene is TRBV28, the J gene TRBJ1-1; no clear D. Germline CDR1 MDHEN, CDR2 SYDVKM. V was trimmed by 7 bases and J by 0 bases, leaving 12 bases between them. This CDR3 comprises 14 residues. The CDR3 nucleotides are TGTGCCAGCAACCTCCCGAGGATGAACACTGAAGCTTTCTTT. Translated: CASNLPRMNTEAFF.

The chain has TRBV4-1 and TRBJ2-1; TRBD2 matches 8 bases. J lost 4 bases, V lost 0 bases, and 11 bases had no gene match. The V gene's germline CDR1 is MGHRA and CDR2 YSYEKL. The CDR3 totals 18 residues. DNA of the CDR3: TGCGCCAGCAGCCAAGATCGAACTAGCGGAGACCTTTACAATGAGCAGTTCTTC. Its protein is CASSQDRTSGDLYNEQFF.

The chain joins TRBV30 to TRBJ2-3; the match to TRBD1 covers 10 bases. V lost 0 bases and J lost 5; bases outside the gene matches: 2. CDR3 length: 14 amino acids. Germline V gives CDR1 GTSNPN, CDR2 SVGIG (reference sequence). The CDR3 loop is CAWSVGQGVDTQYF. The CDR3 nucleotides are TGTGCCTGGAGTGTTGGACAGGGGGTAGATACGCAGTATTTT.

The chain is built from TRBV11-3 and TRBJ2-1; 13 nucleotides line up with TRBD2. The junction had 3 bases not matched to a gene; V was cut back by 1 base and J by 0 bases. The germline gives CDR1 SGHNT, CDR2 YENEEA. The CDR3 covers 18 residues. The CDR3 nucleotides read TGTGCCAGCAGCTTAGGGGGACTAGCGGGAATCTCCTACAATGAGCAGTTCTTC. Its protein is CASSLGGLAGISYNEQFF.

This clone came up a few times. The chain carries TRBV6-6 and TRBJ2-3, with no clear D. The germline gives CDR1 MNHNY, CDR2 SVGAGI (reference sequence). The CDR3 is 13 residues long. The V end lost 0 bases, the J end lost 2 bases, and 3 bases lay between the germline ends. As DNA, the CDR3 is TGTGCCAGCAGTTACTCTGACACAGATACGCAGTATTTT. This sequence encodes CASSYSDTDTQYF.

This chain links TRBV6-5 with TRBJ2-1; weak D call: TRBD2 (5 bases). Trimming removed 5 bases from V and 2 bases from J, with 13 bases in between. The CDR3 covers 15 residues. CDR1 MNHEY and CDR2 SVGAGI come from the germline V gene. The CDR3 coding sequence is TGTGCCAGCAGTGCGTCAGCCGGGACCTACAATGAGCAGTTCTTC. This sequence encodes CASSASAGTYNEQFF.

The CDR3 loop is CASSLSGSLTGNTIYF. The CDR3 bases are TGCGCCAGCAGCTTGTCAGGGAGTCTAACTGGAAACACCATATATTTT. The gene calls are TRBV5-1 and TRBJ1-3; TRBD1 might be the D (5 bases). Trimming stripped 1 base from V and 2 bases from J, with 13 bases between. Germline V lookup: CDR1 SGHRS, CDR2 YFSETQ. The length of the CDR3 is 16 residues.

CDR3 region: CAWSLGAASTDTQYF. For the CDR3, the DNA is TGTGCCTGGAGTTTAGGGGCAGCTAGCACAGATACGCAGTATTTT. This chain links TRBV30 with TRBJ2-3; possible D gene TRBD1, 5 bases. CDR1 and CDR2 from the germline V gene are GTSNPN and SVGIG (reference sequence). This CDR3 comprises 15 residues. Trimming pared 2 bases from V and 0 bases from J, leaving 12 bases between.

The chain employs TRBV30 and TRBJ2-2; 7 bases are shared with TRBD2. In germline, CDR1 is GTSNPN, CDR2 SVGIG (reference sequence). V shed 4 bases, J shed 5 bases, and the junction held 13 bases outside the gene matches. The CDR3 sequence is 16 residues long. Here the CDR3 reads CAWTSRGRAWTGELFF. The DNA for the CDR3 is TGTGCCTGGACCAGTCGGGGGAGGGCCTGGACCGGGGAGCTGTTTTTT.

This sequence joins TRBV18 and TRBJ1-5, with 7 bases fitting TRBD1. J gave up 0 bases and V 4 bases, and 3 bases lay outside the gene matches. There are 15 residues in the CDR3. Germline V lookup: CDR1 KGHSH, CDR2 LQKENI. The CDR3 loop reads CASSQGQASNQPQHF. In DNA, the CDR3 is TGTGCCAGCTCACAAGGACAGGCTAGCAATCAGCCCCAGCATTTT.

The chain uses TRBV28 and TRBJ1-3; TRBD1 matches 9 bases. This CDR3 spans 15 amino acids. V lost 5 bases and J lost 2; bases outside the gene matches: 4. Germline V gene sequence: CDR1 MDHEN, CDR2 SYDVKM. CDR3 DNA: TGTGCCAGCAGTATCGGGACAGGGACTGGAAACACCATATATTTT. Its protein product is CASSIGTGTGNTIYF.

The chain links TRBV7-3 to TRBJ2-6, with D unclear. CDR1 and CDR2 from the germline V gene are SGHTA and FQGTGA. Trimming took 1 base from V and 2 from J, leaving 6 bases between them. The CDR3 covers 15 residues. The CDR3 DNA reads as TGTGCCAGCAGCTTAAGGGGTCCTGGGGCCAACGTCCTGACTTTC. Its translation is CASSLRGPGANVLTF.

This chain links TRBV28 with TRBJ2-6; tentatively, D is TRBD2 (6 bases). Looked up from germline, CDR1 is MDHEN and CDR2 is SYDVKM. This CDR3 has 15 amino acids. Trimming stripped 3 bases from V and 2 bases from J, with 8 bases between. CDR3 in DNA: TGTGCCAGCAGTTTGGAGGGAACTGGGGCCAACGTCCTGACTTTC. Translated, it gives CASSLEGTGANVLTF.